These 25 T cell receptor beta chains were all obtained from the same sample, sequenced in a study of blood T cell repertoires in COVID-19. Sequencing was performed with immunoSEQ multiplex PCR; in TCRdb, only in-frame clones are kept and a portion is missing. The table includes 160,000 or so clones, about 87% detected once. The source material was peripheral blood. The receptors derive from a woman in her 70s with COVID-19, enrolled during active disease.

The rearrangement links TRBV7-2 to TRBJ2-7; D perhaps matches TRBD2 (5 bases). CDR3 size: 15 residues. The germline V and J ends were trimmed by 5 bases and 2 bases, with 16 bases remaining between them. Germline V lookup: CDR1 SGHTA, CDR2 FQGNSA. CDR3 bases: TGTGCCAGCAGCCTCATCGGCGGGTCTACCTACGAGCAGTACTTC. This translates into CASSLIGGSTYEQYF. Based on the CDR3 plus reference TRBV7-2 and TRBJ2-7, the full variable domain is GAGVSQSPSNKVTEKGKDVELRCDPISGHTALYWYRQSLGQGLEFLIYFQGNSAPDKSGLPSDRFSAERTGGSVSTLTIQRTQQEDSAVYLCASSLIGGSTYEQYFGPGTRLTVT.

V gene TRBV5-4 combines with J gene TRBJ2-1; maybe TRBD1 (6 bases). The CDR3 runs to 13 residues. Trimming removed 3 bases from V and 8 bases from J, with 12 bases in between. Germline CDR1 SGHNT, CDR2 YYREEE (reference sequence). The CDR3 DNA follows: TGTGCCAGCAGCTCCAGGGGTAGGGATGAGCAGTTCTTC. It encodes CASSSRGRDEQFF.

J is TRBJ1-2 and V is TRBV28; 9 bases map to TRBD1. Looked up from germline, CDR1 is MDHEN and CDR2 is SYDVKM. The V segment lost 7 bases and the J segment 5 bases; nucleotides outside the gene matches: 5. This CDR3 has 13 residues. The CDR3, as DNA: TGTGCCAGCATAGACAGGGGGAGGTATGGCTACACCTTC. Amino acid sequence: CASIDRGRYGYTF.

The chain carries TRBV5-1 and TRBJ2-6; possibly TRBD1 for D (6 bases). V was shortened by 4 bases and J by 0 bases, with 8 bases between the two germline ends. The CDR3 sequence is 15 residues long. Germline V gives CDR1 SGHRS, CDR2 YFSETQ. CDR3 protein: CASSPDSSGANVLTF. CDR3 DNA: TGCGCCAGCAGCCCGGACAGCTCTGGGGCCAACGTCCTGACTTTC.

The chain couples TRBV29-1 to TRBJ2-1; 10 bases line up with TRBD1. Germline CDR1 is SQVTM and CDR2 is ANQGSEA. Trimming cost V 4 bases and J 4 bases; bases outside gene matches: 7. This CDR3 is built from 15 residues. The CDR3 loop reads CSVGGGQGFYNEQFF. DNA for the CDR3: TGCAGCGTTGGAGGGGGACAGGGGTTTTACAATGAGCAGTTCTTC.

This chain connects TRBV3-1 (or the pseudogene TRBV3-2) to TRBJ2-7; 9 nucleotides match TRBD1. This CDR3 region has 16 residues. Germline CDR1 and CDR2: LGHDT and YNNKEL (reference sequence). The V gene end was trimmed by 4 bases and the J gene end by 4 bases; junction bases not matched to a gene: 11. The DNA of the CDR3 is TGTGCCAGCAGCCTTTCCTCACAGGGGGCGAAGTACGAGCAGTACTTC. It translates to CASSLSSQGAKYEQYF.

The chain carries TRBV19 and TRBJ2-6; 11 bases agree with TRBD1. CDR3 length equals 17 residues. V dropped 4 bases and J dropped 4; count of bases not matched to a gene: 6. CDR1 is LNHDA, CDR2 SQIVND, per germline (reference sequence). This chain's CDR3 is CASSNRDRGRGANVLTF. The DNA for the CDR3 is TGTGCCAGTAGTAACCGGGACAGGGGGAGAGGGGCCAACGTCCTGACTTTC.

The CDR3 sequence is CASTRTEETQYF. In DNA, the CDR3 is TGTGCCAGCACTCGGACAGAAGAGACCCAGTACTTC. The gene calls are TRBV12-3 or TRBV12-4 and TRBJ2-5, with D perhaps TRBD1 (6 bases). The CDR3 is made up of 12 amino acids. Trimming took off 7 bases at V and 3 bases at J, with 9 bases between the two ends.

The chain carries TRBV19 and TRBJ2-2; D unresolved. Germline CDR1 LNHDA, CDR2 SQIVND (reference sequence). The CDR3 has 13 residues. Between the trimmed V and J ends, which lost 5 bases and 6 bases, there was a span of 10 bases. CDR3 region: CASSVAGPGELFF. The CDR3 nucleotides read TGTGCCAGTAGTGTAGCTGGCCCCGGGGAGCTGTTTTTT.

V and J are TRBV5-6 and TRBJ2-7; possible D gene TRBD1, 6 bases. Germline V lookup: CDR1 SGHDT, CDR2 YYEEEE. V lost 3 bases to trimming and J lost 9 bases, with 10 bases between them. CDR3 length: 11 amino acids. CDR3 DNA sequence: TGTGCCAGCAGCTCAGGGGTAGGGCAGTACTTC. This translates into CASSSGVGQYF.

This clone was seen more than once but under ten times. The chain is built from TRBV30 and TRBJ1-4; no clear D. Germline V gene lookup returns CDR1 GTSNPN and CDR2 SVGIG (reference sequence). This CDR3 has 14 amino acids. The V and J ends lost 7 bases and 0 bases respectively, with 12 bases between them. The CDR3 spells CASGSSSTNEKLFF. The CDR3 coding sequence is TGTGCCTCGGGATCTTCTTCAACTAATGAAAAACTGTTTTTT.

V gene TRBV5-1 combines with J gene TRBJ1-3, with TRBD1 identical over 7 bases. Germline V gene lookup returns CDR1 SGHRS and CDR2 YFSETQ. J was trimmed by 2 bases and V by 0 bases; bases with no gene match: 2. There are 15 residues in the CDR3. This CDR3 is CASSLAGTAGNTIYF. The CDR3 DNA reads as TGCGCCAGCAGCTTGGCGGGGACAGCTGGAAACACCATATATTTT.

The rearrangement joins TRBV2 to TRBJ2-1; D may be TRBD2 (7 bases). This CDR3 comprises 14 residues. V lost 10 bases, J lost 8 bases, and 21 bases lay in between. Germline V gene lookup returns CDR1 SNHLY and CDR2 FYNNEI. DNA for the CDR3: TGTGCCACCCAGGCGGGGGCGGGATTCGATGAGCAGTTCTTC. This codes for CATQAGAGFDEQFF.

The chain joins TRBV18 to TRBJ2-3, with D uncertain. CDR3 length equals 14 residues. Trimming left V 4 bases short and J 2 bases short, with 10 bases between. Germline CDR1 KGHSH, CDR2 LQKENI. The CDR3: CASSQYSPTDTQYF. The CDR3 DNA reads as TGTGCCAGCTCACAATACAGTCCCACAGATACGCAGTATTTT.

The rearrangement uses TRBV7-2 and TRBJ2-1; 8 bases agree with TRBD2. This CDR3 has 14 amino acids. The V segment lost 4 bases and the J segment 6 bases; nucleotides outside the gene matches: 5. The V gene's germline CDR1 is SGHTA and CDR2 FQGNSA. CDR3 nucleotide sequence: TGTGCCAGCAGCTCCTACCTAGCGGGCAATGAGCAGTTCTTC. Translation: CASSSYLAGNEQFF.

The V and J genes are TRBV6-1 and TRBJ2-7; a possible D gene is TRBD1 (5 bases). The CDR3 loop spans 15 amino acids. Trimming took 2 bases from V and 2 from J, leaving 13 bases between them. Germline lookup yields CDR1 MNHNS and CDR2 SASEGT. The CDR3: CASSEPGFDAYEQYF. CDR3 DNA: TGTGCCAGCAGTGAACCAGGGTTCGACGCCTACGAGCAGTACTTC.

This chain links TRBV6-5 with TRBJ1-5, with 8 bases that match TRBD1. The V segment lost 6 bases and the J segment 7 bases; nucleotides outside the gene matches: 5. CDR3 size: 13 residues. The germline gives CDR1 MNHEY, CDR2 SVGAGI. The CDR3 region has the DNA TGTGCCAGCAGCGGACAGGGAGGACAGCCCCAGCATTTT. Protein: CASSGQGGQPQHF.

This clone appeared a single time. The chain has TRBV27 and TRBJ2-7; TRBD1 agrees at 7 bases. The CDR3 spans 16 residues. CDR1 is MNHEY, CDR2 SMNVEV, per germline (reference sequence). V was pared by 3 bases and J by 3 bases, with 11 bases of the junction left unmatched. CDR3 sequence: CASSFEGDREGYEQYF. DNA of the CDR3: TGTGCCAGCAGTTTTGAGGGAGACAGGGAAGGCTACGAGCAGTACTTC.

The rearrangement joins TRBV28 to TRBJ1-2, with TRBD1 matching over 10 bases. Germline assignment: CDR1 MDHEN and CDR2 SYDVKM. V shed 3 bases, J shed 8 bases, and the junction held 9 bases outside the gene matches. The CDR3 consists of 15 residues. Here the CDR3 reads CASSFRTGGRNGYTF. In DNA form, the CDR3 reads TGTGCCAGCAGTTTCCGGACAGGGGGTAGGAACGGCTACACCTTC.

This chain joins TRBV4-2 and TRBJ2-1, with 9 bases aligning to TRBD2. CDR3 length: 16 residues. In germline, CDR1 is LGHNA, CDR2 YNFKEQ. Trimming removed 6 bases from V and 5 bases from J; junction bases left unmatched: 11. Here the CDR3 reads CASRERWSGGHNEQFF. In DNA form, the CDR3 reads TGTGCCAGCAGAGAAAGGTGGAGCGGGGGGCACAATGAGCAGTTCTTC.

The gene calls are TRBV5-1 and TRBJ2-5; 12 nucleotides align to TRBD2. The V gene end was trimmed by 0 bases and the J gene end by 4 bases; junction bases not matched to a gene: 4. Germline V lookup: CDR1 SGHRS, CDR2 YFSETQ. CDR3 length: 16 amino acids. In DNA, the CDR3 is TGCGCCAGCAGCTTGGGGACTAGCGGGGATGGAGAGACCCAGTACTTC. Its protein product is CASSLGTSGDGETQYF.

This rearrangement joins TRBV6-1 to TRBJ1-3; D is ambiguous. The CDR3 contains 14 residues. V was cut by 2 bases and J by 1 base, with 6 bases left in between. Per the germline V gene, CDR1 is MNHNS and CDR2 is SASEGT. The chain's CDR3 is CASSETRSGNTIYF. DNA of the CDR3: TGTGCCAGCAGTGAAACAAGATCTGGAAACACCATATATTTT.

In its sample, this clone was seen once. The chain recombines TRBV19 with TRBJ1-2; the D gene is possibly TRBD1 (5 bases). V was shortened by 3 bases and J by 2 bases, with 7 bases between the two germline ends. CDR1 LNHDA and CDR2 SQIVND come from the germline V gene (reference sequence). The CDR3 has 13 amino acids. The CDR3 protein is CASSIGGNYGYTF. CDR3 DNA: TGTGCCAGTAGTATCGGGGGGAACTATGGCTACACCTTC.

This clone was observed a single time. The J gene is TRBJ1-6, the V gene TRBV5-1; the D gene is possibly TRBD1 (6 bases). Per germline, CDR1 SGHRS and CDR2 YFSETQ. V lost 4 bases, J lost 4 bases, and 15 bases lay in between. CDR3 length: 16 amino acids. The CDR3 region is CASSLGGHYYNSPLHF. The CDR3 DNA reads as TGCGCCAGCAGCCTGGGGGGGCATTATTATAATTCACCCCTCCACTTT.

The chain is built from TRBV5-1 and TRBJ2-1, with TRBD1 matching 7 bases. Looked up from germline, CDR1 is SGHRS and CDR2 is YFSETQ. The CDR3 has 15 residues. The junction had 13 bases not matched to a gene; V was cut back by 3 bases and J by 10 bases. CDR3 bases: TGCGCCAGCAGCTCAGGGGGTGGTAGGTATGAGGAGCAGTTCTTC. Its translation: CASSSGGGRYEEQFF. Combining the CDR3 with reference TRBV5-1 and TRBJ2-1 gives the whole variable domain KAGVTQTPRYLIKTRGQQVTLSCSPISGHRSVSWYQQTPGQGLQFLFEYFSETQRNKGNFPGRFSGRQFSNSRSEMNVSTLELGDSALYLCASSSGGGRYEEQFFGPGTRLTVL.